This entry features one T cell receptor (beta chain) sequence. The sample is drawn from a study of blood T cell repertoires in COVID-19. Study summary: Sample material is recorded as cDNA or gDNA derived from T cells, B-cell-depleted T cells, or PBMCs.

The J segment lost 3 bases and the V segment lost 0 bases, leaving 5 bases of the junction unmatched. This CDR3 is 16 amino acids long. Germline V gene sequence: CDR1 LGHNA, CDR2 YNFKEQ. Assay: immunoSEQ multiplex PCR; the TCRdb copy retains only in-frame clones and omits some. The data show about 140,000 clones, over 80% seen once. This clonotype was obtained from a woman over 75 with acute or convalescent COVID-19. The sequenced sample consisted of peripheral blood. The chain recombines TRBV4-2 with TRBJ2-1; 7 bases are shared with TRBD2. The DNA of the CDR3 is TGTGCCAGCAGCCAAGATGGGAGGGGATACTACAATGAGCAGTTCTTC. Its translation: CASSQDGRGYYNEQFF.